This T cell receptor beta chain originates from a study of T cells in narcolepsy. Study information: Healthy controls were enrolled alongside patients with narcolepsy type 1 or type 2. Whole-study results and caveats: Autoreactive HCRT-specific and TRIB2-specific clonotypes were marked in same-patient CSF-versus-blood CD4+ comparisons. No autoreactive T cell clone sequences appeared in some memory CD4+ repertoires. Reportedly, autoreactive clonotypes were serially detected in patients' blood but not controls'.

As regards this clone: The target antigen is unknown.

The method was immunoSEQ multiplex PCR; TCRdb's version includes in-frame clones alone and lacks a portion of them. This table has about 30,000 clones, around 86% appearing once. Germline assignment: CDR1 MGHRA and CDR2 YSYEKL. The V end lost 1 base, the J end lost 0 bases, and 18 bases lay between the germline ends. This CDR3 comprises 18 residues. This sequence originates from a human donor with narcolepsy. The rearrangement joins TRBV4-1 to TRBJ1-2; D uncertain. Material: CD45RA- memory CD4+ T cells from PBMCs. CDR3 DNA sequence: TGCGCCAGCAGCCAAGTTTCCGGAAACGAAAACTCTAACTATGGCTACACCTTC. Translation gives CASSQVSGNENSNYGYTF.